This TCR beta chain was observed in a study of blood T cell repertoires in COVID-19. Across the study: Sites across the United States, Italy and Spain contributed samples from acute and convalescent COVID-19. From T cells, B-cell-depleted T cells, or PBMCs came the material, which was cDNA or gDNA.

Original processing notes: By means of reference gene primer amplification, nucleated cell counts were estimated. Sequencing was performed with immunoSEQ multiplex PCR; in TCRdb, only in-frame clones are kept and a portion is missing. Clone size and V and J calls were adopted from that table, with D and trimming inferred from the DNA. The sample has 200,000 to 250,000 clones, 65% to 85% seen once. In germline, CDR1 is SGHTA, CDR2 FQGNSA. V lost 5 bases and J lost 5; bases outside the gene matches: 8. This CDR3 spans 14 amino acids. Seattle cases were enrolled at active infection and followed longitudinally.

Sequencing was performed on peripheral blood. The sequence derives from a woman aged 25-40 years with COVID-19, enrolled during active disease. The chain links TRBV7-2 to TRBJ2-7; TRBD2 matches 8 bases. CDR3 sequence (DNA): TGTGCCAGCAGCCGCCAAGCGGGGGCGGACGAGCAGTACTTC. Translated: CASSRQAGADEQYF.